The 9 T cell receptor beta chains presented below share a single source sample, sequenced in a study of blood T cell repertoires in COVID-19. The protocol was immunoSEQ multiplex PCR, while the TCRdb copy is restricted to in-frame clones and leaves out a portion. The sample holds more than 200,000 clones, approximately 88% seen once. Sequenced material: peripheral blood. Source of these receptors: a woman in her twenties or thirties with COVID-19, enrolled during active disease.

The chain joins TRBV30 to TRBJ1-1; 9 positions match TRBD1. The CDR3 is 14 amino acids. The germline V gene has CDR1 GTSNPN and CDR2 SVGIG (reference sequence). Germline trimming cut 3 bases from V and 7 bases from J; bases unmatched to any gene: 9. DNA for the CDR3: TGTGCCTGGAGGCAGGGACAGGGTCCGGGTGAAGCTTTCTTT. As protein: CAWRQGQGPGEAFF.

The chain uses TRBV7-9 and TRBJ2-7; TRBD2 agrees at 7 bases. Germline CDR1 and CDR2: SEHNR and FQNEAQ (reference sequence). The trim removed 5 bases at V and 2 bases at J, leaving 9 bases unmatched. The CDR3 spans 15 residues. The CDR3 loop is CASSGSSGEPYEQYV. CDR3 bases: TGTGCCAGCAGCGGCTCGAGCGGGGAACCCTACGAGCAGTACGTC.

This clone turned up a few times. The same CDR3 is also encoded by other DNA sequences in this sample. This chain links TRBV5-1 with TRBJ2-5, with 7 bases aligning to TRBD1. V lost 4 bases, J lost 0 bases, and 3 bases stayed unmatched. The CDR3 extends over 14 amino acids. Per the germline V gene, CDR1 is SGHRS and CDR2 is YFSETQ. Here the CDR3 DNA reads TGCGCCAGCAGCACAGGACAGGACCAAGAGACCCAGTACTTC. It specifies CASSTGQDQETQYF.

The chain carries TRBV3-1 (or the pseudogene TRBV3-2) and TRBJ2-2; possible D gene TRBD1, 6 bases. Germline-derived CDR1 and CDR2 are LGHDT and YNNKEL (reference sequence). This CDR3 region has 15 residues. The ends were cut back, 3 bases at V and 1 base at J, with 9 bases in the middle. CDR3 nucleotides: TGTGCCAGCAGCCAGGGACACTTGAACACCGGGGAGCTGTTTTTT. This sequence encodes CASSQGHLNTGELFF.

The chain employs TRBV29-1 and TRBJ2-5; D might be TRBD2 (6 bases). Trimming took 7 bases from V and 3 from J, leaving 12 bases between them. Germline CDR1 reads SQVTM; CDR2 reads ANQGSEA. This CDR3 spans 12 amino acids. Here the CDR3 reads CSGFGGKETQYF. CDR3 nucleotides: TGCAGCGGCTTTGGGGGGAAAGAGACCCAGTACTTC.

A single count supports this clone. CDR3 in DNA: TGTGCTAGTGGTTTGGGAGTGACTAGCGGGAGAGGTTACGAGCAGTACGTC. It specifies CASGLGVTSGRGYEQYV. The chain joins TRBV12-5 to TRBJ2-7; 12 bases agree with TRBD2. Trimming removed 1 base from V and 4 bases from J; junction bases left unmatched: 8. CDR1 and CDR2 (germline): LGHNT, FRNRAP. The CDR3 is made up of 17 amino acids.

V gene TRBV19 combines with J gene TRBJ1-2; 8 bases map to TRBD1. J was trimmed by 5 bases and V by 4 bases; bases with no gene match: 6. Germline V lookup: CDR1 LNHDA, CDR2 SQIVND (reference sequence). This CDR3 is built from 14 residues. CDR3 sequence: CASSTWGQVYGYTF. The DNA for the CDR3 is TGTGCCAGTAGTACCTGGGGACAGGTTTATGGCTACACCTTC.

The chain carries TRBV14 and TRBJ2-5; TRBD2 agrees at 9 bases. CDR1 is SGHDN and CDR2 is FVKESK in the germline V gene. The CDR3 has 14 residues. The ends lost 5 bases at V and 4 bases at J; junction bases unmatched: 5. CDR3: CASSWRGGRETQYF. The CDR3 coding sequence is TGTGCCAGCAGCTGGCGGGGGGGCCGAGAGACCCAGTACTTC. Drawing the rest from reference TRBV14 and TRBJ2-5, the complete variable domain is EAGVTQFPSHSVIEKGQTVTLRCDPISGHDNLYWYRRVMGKEIKFLLHFVKESKQDESGMPNNRFLAERTGGTYSTLKVQPAELEDSGVYFCASSWRGGRETQYFGPGTRLLVL.

This clone was counted a single time. The chain links TRBV7-6 to TRBJ2-5; 12 bases agree with TRBD2. This CDR3 has 16 amino acids. Germline trimming cut 3 bases from V and 1 base from J; bases unmatched to any gene: 3. Germline CDR1 reads SGHVS; CDR2 reads FNYEAQ. The CDR3 region has the DNA TGTGCCAGCAGCTTTATGACTAGCGGGGGCCAAGAGACCCAGTACTTC. Translating gives CASSFMTSGGQETQYF.